This T cell receptor beta chain comes out of a study of OX40 agonist ivuxolimab in advanced cancers. Across the whole study: Patients achieving partial responses numbered three: one hepatocellular carcinoma case and two cutaneous melanoma cases.

V dropped 2 bases and J dropped 8 bases, with 7 bases sitting between them. The CDR3 has 13 residues. Germline values: CDR1 SGHAT, CDR2 FQDESV (reference sequence). On this clone itself: Antigen unknown.

Study-level findings and limits: Partial responders at 0.1-3.0 mg/kg showed near-lowest clonal expansion.

Repertoires were generated with immunoSEQ multiplex PCR, while TCRdb's copy carries only in-frame clones and drops some. The profile shows approximately 66,000 clones, 88% of them singletons. Specimen: CD4+ or CD8+ T cells sorted from blood, collected in a trial of the OX40 agonist ivuxolimab. The clonotype originates from an adult with an advanced solid tumor such as melanoma, head and neck, liver or kidney cancer. The chain uses TRBV11-1 and TRBJ1-6; D is unresolved. The CDR3 loop reads CASSLPRDSPLHF. Here the CDR3 DNA reads TGTGCCAGCAGCTTACCGCGGGATTCACCCCTCCACTTT.